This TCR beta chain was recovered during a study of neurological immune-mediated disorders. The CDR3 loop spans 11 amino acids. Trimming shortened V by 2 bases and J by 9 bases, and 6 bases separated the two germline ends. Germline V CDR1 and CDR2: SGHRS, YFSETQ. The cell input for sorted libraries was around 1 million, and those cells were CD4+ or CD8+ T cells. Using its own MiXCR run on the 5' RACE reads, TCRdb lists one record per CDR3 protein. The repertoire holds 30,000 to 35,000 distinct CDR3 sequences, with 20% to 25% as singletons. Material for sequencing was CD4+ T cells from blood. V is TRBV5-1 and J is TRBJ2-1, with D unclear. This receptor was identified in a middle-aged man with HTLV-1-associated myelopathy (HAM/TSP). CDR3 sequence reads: CASSLDSEQFF. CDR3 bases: TGCGCCAGCAGCTTAGATTCTGAGCAGTTCTTC.